This T cell receptor (beta chain) was retrieved from a study of cytomegalovirus exposure and HLA in healthy donors (dated by TCRdb to the late 2010s). Background for the entire study: An earlier analysis of approximately 590 of the donors reported 250 to 300 Gb of sequence data and 117 million unique TCR beta sequences from 150 million to 200 million T cells. An early release that covered about 640 HLA-typed donors contained 300 to 350 gigabases of sequencing data and 75 million to 100 million unique TCR sequences. The genetic ancestry cluster associated with self-reported Caucasian donors included 65% to 90% of the roughly 380 genotyped donors. The aim of the study was to test whether cataloging public T cell receptors could identify signatures of past pathogen exposure. Using immunosequencing, the study profiled T cell repertoires from fewer than 700 subjects and related those repertoires to cytomegalovirus serostatus. Along with the approximately 650-subject first cohort, a separate validation cohort of around 110 different subjects was used. To predict cytomegalovirus infection status, the study brought together high-throughput TCR immunosequencing, statistical association of individual TCRs with disease status, and machine learning. In a later analysis, previously published TCR beta repertoires from 600 to 850 donors were re-analyzed and high-resolution HLA genotyping was added so that TCR occurrence patterns could be studied. The later analysis used no new phenotypic data to find candidate immune exposures, relying instead on TCR beta sequences and their occurrence across donors. An earlier analysis of several hundred of the donors applied high-throughput TCR beta sequencing to assess whether each TCR beta V gene segment acted as functional or pseudogenic. Alongside the repertoire data, information on donor age, sex, ethnicity and CMV serostatus was compiled. In a later genetic analysis, genome-wide SNP genotypes for about 55% of the roughly 700 donors were used, and that subset was treated as a discovery cohort. Every repertoire in the discovery cohort had been generated on one and the same sequencing platform. Both class I and class II loci were covered by HLA typing, at four-digit resolution. The number of typed donors differed by locus: 629-630 for A, B, C, DRB1 and DQB1; approximately 520 for DQA1; roughly 600 for DPA1; and 450 to 480 for DPB1. Roughly five DR-DQ haplotypes were treated as single units for association and clustering because of strong linkage in the cohort. Across approximately 420 genotyped donors of the cohort, an average of approximately 220,000 unique TCR beta nucleotide sequences per donor were sequenced, and 15% to 20% of those sequences were non-productive.

Receptor libraries were prepared by the immunoSEQ multiplex PCR assay. For the multiplex PCR, a mixture combining 60 forward primers for TCR Vbeta segments and 13 reverse primers for TCR Jbeta segments was used. Amplification of the CDR3 region of rearranged TCR beta genes was performed with a multiplex PCR assay on genomic DNA. The amplified TCR beta libraries were sequenced on the Illumina HiSeq System as 87-base-pair reads. Per the source publication's procedure: A later analysis tallied tens of millions of unique TCR beta chains across the 666 repertoires, and about 12 million of those chains were shared by two or more donors. Raw reads were error-corrected and collapsed into unique sequences by a nearest-neighbor algorithm in which closely related sequences were merged to remove PCR and sequencing errors. V, D and J gene segments were assigned by aligning CDR3 sequences to IMGT reference sequences. For a sequence to be retained, a match of at least six nucleotides to both a V gene segment and a J gene segment was required. Rearrangements were called productive when the CDR3 lacked stop codons and stayed in frame with V and J; all others were non-productive. CDR3 was defined according to IMGT convention as the region running from the second conserved V-encoded cysteine to the conserved J-encoded phenylalanine. In an earlier analysis of around 570 of the donors, sequences lacking an unambiguous match to a single V gene segment were excluded. In an earlier analysis of about 590 of the donors, a V segment was called functional when productive rearrangements were above 56.7%, and segregating when the standard deviation between donors exceeded 5%. To diagnose cytomegalovirus status from the catalog of TCR beta chain sequences, a statistical classification framework was built. V and J gene assignment, in a later analysis, came from comparing TCR nucleotide sequences with IMGT/GENE-DB human TR gene sequences. The TCRdist pipeline was used in a later analysis to assign CDR3 sequences and most-parsimonious VDJ recombination scenarios. In a later analysis, each TCR beta chain was defined by its CDR3 amino acid sequence together with its V-gene family, and reads lacking a unique V-gene family were excluded. A later analysis removed over 500 highly shared, low-generation-probability nucleotide sequences to deal with suspected cross-contamination and a sequencing artifact. For each public chain, a later analysis derived a clonal expansion index from normalized ranks of inferred template counts within each repertoire. A later analysis computed generation probabilities with a VDJ recombination model fitted to out-of-frame rearrangements, and checked the results against IGoR. A later analysis scored TCR-TCR, TCR-HLA and TCR-CMV co-occurrence with hypergeometric tests, applying a repertoire-size bias correction to TCR pairs. A later analysis estimated false discovery rates by permuting HLA or CMV assignments 20 times. In a later analysis, co-occurring TCRs were grouped with DBSCAN, and TCRdist sequence similarity was added when clustering was performed within HLA-allele-positive subsets. Co-occurrence clustering excluded repertoires with fewer than 30,000 or more than 120,000 public chains, plus five with anomalous nucleotide sharing. Held by TCRdb, this immuneACCESS table contains in-frame sequences only and omits some clones. Under half of the omission traces to an unresolved V gene where checked; the cause of the rest is unknown. Clone size and the V and J calls come from that table; the DNA yielded D and trimming. The sample data list about 120,000 clones, and just over 15% of these were observed just once. 1.9% of the sample belongs to the ten largest clones.

The cohort comprised 666 healthy bone marrow donors. All cohort members were sampled while nominally healthy, although unrecorded immune exposures were likely present. The donor tested CMV seronegative and was one of the 352 seronegative cohort members. A peripheral blood sample was provided by each donor, and peripheral blood mononuclear cells were used for TCR beta sequencing. Genomic DNA was extracted from the blood cell samples with the Qiagen DNeasy Blood Extraction Kit. In this sample, this clone turned up a few times. Which antigen it targets is not known. One base away there is no much larger clone; base qualities are not given. The junction shows trimming of 2 bases on V and 0 bases on J, plus 9 bases between the germline ends. Looking up the germline V gene yields CDR1 SGHRS and CDR2 YFSETQ. The CDR3 covers 16 residues, taking in both the cysteine and the phenylalanine. The entry retains the CDR3 DNA only, 48 bases that are in frame from base 1.

Summary of the overall study and its limitations: Roughly uniform sequencing depth across donors was assumed in presence/absence analyses, although this assumption may not hold. A later analysis associated 16,951 TCR beta sequences with specific HLA alleles at a false discovery rate of 0.05. The classifier was reported to diagnose cytomegalovirus status with high specificity and sensitivity in both the original cohort and the validation cohort. An earlier analysis of 587 of the donors showed that most TCR beta V segments appeared in productive rearrangements either about 90% or about 30% of the time, which broadly matched IMGT annotations. A few of the identified cytomegalovirus-associated TCR beta chains were confirmed in vitro to be specific for cytomegalovirus antigens. Strong co-occurrence of HLA alleles, especially DR and DQ, made assigning TCR associations to individual alleles difficult. The sequencing pipeline was judged likely to have produced a cluster of highly shared sequence variants as a technical artifact. In a later analysis, HLA-associated TCR beta chains were found to be more clonally expanded and to have lower generation probabilities than equally common non-associated chains. Immune exposure information for the cohort was limited to CMV serostatus. According to the authors, the approach could potentially be generalized to other disease states and immunological phenotypes. Several of the top co-occurrence clusters appeared to be linked to parvovirus B19, influenza, CMV and Epstein-Barr virus, according to a later analysis. The study gave a list of more than 150 TCR beta chains associated with cytomegalovirus. The earlier analysis of 450 to 700 of the donors excluded roughly 16 rarely observed V segments, including chromosome 9 orphons, because counts were too low. A further reported finding was that TCR beta sequences accurately predicted the HLA-A and HLA-B alleles for most subjects in the first cohort. The 87-base-pair reads could not distinguish some IMGT-functional V segments, including TRBV6-2 and TRBV6-3, so those segments were excluded. A later genetic analysis associated a missense DCLRE1C variant with V-gene and J-gene trimming of TCR beta chains, and an independent cohort replicated the association. In a later analysis, TCR association rates were found to vary across HLA loci, with the most associated TCRs seen for DRB1 alleles and the fewest for HLA-C alleles. Because HLA typing was unavailable for some donors at each locus, only the typed subset was used in association tests. While some public TCRs were present in many individuals, most TCR sequences turned up only very rarely across donors. In this cohort, only TCR beta chains were sequenced, and detectable features were limited by the absence of alpha or paired-chain data. In a later genetic analysis, fewer N-insertions in productive TCRs were reported among donors in an Asian-associated ancestry cluster than the roughly 640-donor mean. Most CMV-associated TCR beta chains appeared to be HLA-restricted in a later analysis, and the HLA associations seemed to be driven largely by CMV exposure. Linkage disequilibrium might explain the correlated functional status among segregating V segments, but an unknown experimental factor could not be excluded.

The sequenced material came from PBMCs. The chain links TRBV5-1 with TRBJ2-6, with the D gene call left open. The sequence came from a woman between 18 and 29 years old in good health and CMV-seronegative. CDR3 protein: CASSFGTPSGANVLTF. The sequenced DNA is TGCGCCAGCAGCTTTGGTACACCCTCTGGGGCCAACGTCCTGACTTTC.